What follows is one T cell receptor beta chain and its context. Authors' analysis steps: Amplifying reference gene primers gave estimates of nucleated cell counts. The method was immunoSEQ multiplex PCR; TCRdb's version includes in-frame clones alone and lacks a portion of them. That table gives V, J and clone size, and the DNA gave D and trimming. The repertoire holds over 140,000 clones, with roughly 76% as singletons. This CDR3 contains 17 residues. Germline values: CDR1 PRHDT, CDR2 FYEKMQ (reference sequence). With 1 base clipped from V and 7 bases from J, the junction kept 10 bases outside the gene matches. This entry is derived from a study of blood T cell repertoires in COVID-19. Study as a whole: Sites in the United States, Italy and Spain provided acute and convalescent COVID-19 samples. PBMCs, B-cell-depleted T cells, or T cells provided the cDNA or gDNA that made up the material.

The sequence came from a woman aged 45-59 years with active or convalescent COVID-19. The chain links TRBV13 to TRBJ1-6, with TRBD1 matching 7 bases. Sequences were obtained from peripheral blood. CDR3 DNA: TGTGCCAGCAGCTTAGCGGGGGCCGGGACAGTGAATTCACCCCTCCACTTT. Translation: CASSLAGAGTVNSPLHF.